This record covers a single T cell receptor beta chain. The source of the sample is a study of OX40 agonist ivuxolimab in advanced cancers. The CDR3 runs 15 residues. Germline CDR1 reads SGHNT; CDR2 reads YYREEE (reference sequence). J lost 4 bases, V lost 2 bases, and 8 bases had no gene match. Profiling relied on immunoSEQ multiplex PCR, and the TCRdb table lists in-frame clones only, not all of them. The sample carries 75,000 to 95,000 clones, over 75% recorded once. Blood got drawn at baseline, again on cycle 4 day 1, and then on cycle 7 day 1. The V and J genes are TRBV5-4 and TRBJ1-1; TRBD1 aligns across 7 bases. The sequence was collected from an adult with an advanced solid tumor such as melanoma, head and neck, liver or kidney cancer. This sample comprised CD4+ or CD8+ T cells sorted from blood, obtained in a trial of the OX40 agonist ivuxolimab. The CDR3 bases are TGTGCCAGCAGCTTCCCGAGGGGGCAGGGCACTGAAGCTTTCTTT. This sequence encodes CASSFPRGQGTEAFF.